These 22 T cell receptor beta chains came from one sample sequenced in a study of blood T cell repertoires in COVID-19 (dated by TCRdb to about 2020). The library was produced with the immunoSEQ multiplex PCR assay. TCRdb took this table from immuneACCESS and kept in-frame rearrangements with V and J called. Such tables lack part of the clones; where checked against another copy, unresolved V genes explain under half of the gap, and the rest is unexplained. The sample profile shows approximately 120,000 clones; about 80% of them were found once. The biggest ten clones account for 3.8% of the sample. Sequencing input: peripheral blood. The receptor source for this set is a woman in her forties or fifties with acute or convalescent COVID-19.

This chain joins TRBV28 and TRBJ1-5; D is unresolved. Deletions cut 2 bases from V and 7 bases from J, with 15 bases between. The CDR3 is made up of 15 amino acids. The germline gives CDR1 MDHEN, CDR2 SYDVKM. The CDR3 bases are TGTGCCAGCAGTTTAGAGGGCCAGAATCGACAGCCCCAGCATTTT. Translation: CASSLEGQNRQPQHF.

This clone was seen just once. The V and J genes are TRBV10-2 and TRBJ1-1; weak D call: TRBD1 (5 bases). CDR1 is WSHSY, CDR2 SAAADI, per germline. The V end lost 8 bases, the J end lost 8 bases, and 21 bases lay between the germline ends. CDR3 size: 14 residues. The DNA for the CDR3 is TGCGCCAGCGGAACTTTAGGAGGGGTGTCGGAAGCTTTCTTT. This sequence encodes CASGTLGGVSEAFF.

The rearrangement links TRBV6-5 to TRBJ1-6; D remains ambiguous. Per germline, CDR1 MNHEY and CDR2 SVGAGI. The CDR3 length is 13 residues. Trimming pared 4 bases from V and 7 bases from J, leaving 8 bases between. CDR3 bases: TGTGCCAGCAGTTTGGAGCAGAATTCACCCCTCCACTTT. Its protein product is CASSLEQNSPLHF.

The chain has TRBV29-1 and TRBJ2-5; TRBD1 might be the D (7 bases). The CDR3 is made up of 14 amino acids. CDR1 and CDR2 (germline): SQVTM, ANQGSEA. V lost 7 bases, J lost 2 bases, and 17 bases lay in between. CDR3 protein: CSAGRDRVQETQYF. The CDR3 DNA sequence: TGCAGCGCCGGGCGGGACAGAGTACAAGAGACCCAGTACTTC.

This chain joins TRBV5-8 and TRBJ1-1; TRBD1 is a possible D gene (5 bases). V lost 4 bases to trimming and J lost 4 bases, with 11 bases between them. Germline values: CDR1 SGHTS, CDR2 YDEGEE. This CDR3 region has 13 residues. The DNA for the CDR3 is TGTGCCAGCAGCCGGGGGGTAAGCACTGAAGCTTTCTTT. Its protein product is CASSRGVSTEAFF.

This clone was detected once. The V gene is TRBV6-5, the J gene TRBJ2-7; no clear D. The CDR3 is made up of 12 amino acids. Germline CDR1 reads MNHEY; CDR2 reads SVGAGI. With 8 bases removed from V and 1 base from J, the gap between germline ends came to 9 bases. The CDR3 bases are TGTGCCAGCTGGTCGGTATCCTACGAGCAGTACTTC. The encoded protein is CASWSVSYEQYF.

The CDR3 here is CASSSRQRSTDTQYF. The CDR3 nucleotides read TGTGCCAGCAGTTCAAGACAGAGATCCACAGATACGCAGTATTTT. The chain recombines TRBV28 with TRBJ2-3, with a possible D match to TRBD1 (5 bases). This CDR3 is built from 15 residues. V lost 4 bases and J 2 bases, leaving 13 bases between the germline ends. The germline V gene has CDR1 MDHEN and CDR2 SYDVKM.

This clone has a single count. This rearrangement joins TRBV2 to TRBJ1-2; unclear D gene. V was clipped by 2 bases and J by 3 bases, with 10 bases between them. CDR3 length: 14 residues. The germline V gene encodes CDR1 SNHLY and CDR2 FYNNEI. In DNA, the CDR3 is TGTGCCAGCAGTGAAATAGGGAGGGACTATGGCTACACCTTC. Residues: CASSEIGRDYGYTF.

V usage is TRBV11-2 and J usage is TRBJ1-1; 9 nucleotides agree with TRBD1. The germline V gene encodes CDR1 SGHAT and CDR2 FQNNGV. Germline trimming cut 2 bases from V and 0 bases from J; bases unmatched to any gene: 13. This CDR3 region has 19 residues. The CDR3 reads CASSLSGTGSFRMNTEAFF. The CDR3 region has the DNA TGTGCCAGCAGCTTATCCGGGACAGGGTCCTTCCGAATGAACACTGAAGCTTTCTTT.

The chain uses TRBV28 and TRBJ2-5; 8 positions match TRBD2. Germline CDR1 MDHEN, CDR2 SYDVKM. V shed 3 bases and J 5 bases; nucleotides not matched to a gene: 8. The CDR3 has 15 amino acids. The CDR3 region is CASSLSSGSWETQYF. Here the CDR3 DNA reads TGTGCCAGCAGTTTGTCCAGCGGGAGTTGGGAGACCCAGTACTTC. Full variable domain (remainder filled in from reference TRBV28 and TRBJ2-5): DVKVTQSSRYLVKRTGEKVFLECVQDMDHENMFWYRQDPGLGLRLIYFSYDVKMKEKGDIPEGYSVSREKKERFSLILESASTNQTSMYLCASSLSSGSWETQYFGPGTRLLVL.

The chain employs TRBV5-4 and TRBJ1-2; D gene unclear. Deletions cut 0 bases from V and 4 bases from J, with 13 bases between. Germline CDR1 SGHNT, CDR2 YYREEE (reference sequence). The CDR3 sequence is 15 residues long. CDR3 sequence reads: CASSLVVVRSYGYTF. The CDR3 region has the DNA TGTGCCAGCAGCTTGGTTGTCGTCAGATCCTATGGCTACACCTTC.

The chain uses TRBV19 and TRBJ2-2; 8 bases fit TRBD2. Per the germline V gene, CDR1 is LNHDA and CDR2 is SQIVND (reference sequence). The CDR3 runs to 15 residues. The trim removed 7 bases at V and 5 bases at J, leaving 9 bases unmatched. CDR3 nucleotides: TGTGCCAGTAAAAGGCTAGCGGGTGATACCGGGGAGCTGTTTTTT. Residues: CASKRLAGDTGELFF.

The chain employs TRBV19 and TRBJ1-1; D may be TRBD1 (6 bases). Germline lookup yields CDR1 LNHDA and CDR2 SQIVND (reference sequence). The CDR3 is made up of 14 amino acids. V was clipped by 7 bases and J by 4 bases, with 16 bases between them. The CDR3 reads CASKEAGVSTEAFF. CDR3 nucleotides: TGTGCCAGTAAGGAGGCAGGGGTAAGCACTGAAGCTTTCTTT.

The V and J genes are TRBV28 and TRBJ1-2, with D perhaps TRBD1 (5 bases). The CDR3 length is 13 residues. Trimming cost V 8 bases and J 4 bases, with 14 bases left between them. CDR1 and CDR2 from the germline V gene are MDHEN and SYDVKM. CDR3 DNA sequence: TGTGCCAGCCGACAGAGCGTAACCTATGGCTACACCTTC. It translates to CASRQSVTYGYTF.

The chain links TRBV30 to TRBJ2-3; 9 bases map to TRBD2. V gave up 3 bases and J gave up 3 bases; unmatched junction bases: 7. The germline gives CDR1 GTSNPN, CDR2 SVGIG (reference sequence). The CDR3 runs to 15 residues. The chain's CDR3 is CAWRSLSGRTDTQYF. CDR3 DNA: TGTGCCTGGAGATCACTCAGCGGGAGGACAGATACGCAGTATTTT.

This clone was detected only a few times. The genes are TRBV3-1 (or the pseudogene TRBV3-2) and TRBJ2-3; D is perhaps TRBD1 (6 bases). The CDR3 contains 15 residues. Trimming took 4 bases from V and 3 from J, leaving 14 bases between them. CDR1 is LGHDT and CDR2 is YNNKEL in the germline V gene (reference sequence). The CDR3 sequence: CASSPVGARTDTQYF. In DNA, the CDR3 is TGTGCCAGCAGCCCCGTGGGGGCTAGAACAGATACGCAGTATTTT.

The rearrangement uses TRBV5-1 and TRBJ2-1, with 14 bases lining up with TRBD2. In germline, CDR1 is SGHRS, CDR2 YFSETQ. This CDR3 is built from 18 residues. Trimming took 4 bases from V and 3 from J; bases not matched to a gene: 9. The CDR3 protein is CASSGPGTSGRSYNEQFF. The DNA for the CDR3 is TGCGCCAGCAGCGGACCCGGGACTAGCGGGAGAAGCTACAATGAGCAGTTCTTC.

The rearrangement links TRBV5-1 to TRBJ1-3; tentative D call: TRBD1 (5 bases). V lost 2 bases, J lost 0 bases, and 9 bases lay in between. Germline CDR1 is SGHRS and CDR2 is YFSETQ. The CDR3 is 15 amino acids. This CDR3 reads CASSFSGSSGNTIYF. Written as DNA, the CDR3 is TGCGCCAGCAGCTTTTCAGGGTCCTCTGGAAACACCATATATTTT.

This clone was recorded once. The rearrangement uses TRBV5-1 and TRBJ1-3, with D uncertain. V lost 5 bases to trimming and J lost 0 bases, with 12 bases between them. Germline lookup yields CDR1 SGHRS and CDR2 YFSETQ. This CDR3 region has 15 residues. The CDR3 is CASSSTQSSGNTIYF. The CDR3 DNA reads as TGCGCCAGCAGTTCGACTCAGAGCTCTGGAAACACCATATATTTT.

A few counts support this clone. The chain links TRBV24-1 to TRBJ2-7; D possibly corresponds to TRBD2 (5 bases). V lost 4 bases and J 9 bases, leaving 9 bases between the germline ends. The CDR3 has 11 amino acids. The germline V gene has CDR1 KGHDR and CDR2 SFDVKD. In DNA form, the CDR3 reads TGTGCCACCAGTGACGGGGTCATGCAGTACTTC. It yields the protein CATSDGVMQYF.

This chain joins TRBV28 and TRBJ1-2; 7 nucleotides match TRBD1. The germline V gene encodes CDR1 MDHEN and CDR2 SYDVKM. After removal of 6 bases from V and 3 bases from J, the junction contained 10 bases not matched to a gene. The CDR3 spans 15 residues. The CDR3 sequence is CASSQPGQYHYGYTF. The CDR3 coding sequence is TGTGCCAGCAGCCAACCGGGACAGTACCACTATGGCTACACCTTC.

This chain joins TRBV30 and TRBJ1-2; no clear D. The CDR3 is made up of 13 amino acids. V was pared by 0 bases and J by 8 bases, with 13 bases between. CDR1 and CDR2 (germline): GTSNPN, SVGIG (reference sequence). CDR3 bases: TGTGCCTGGAGTGTCTGGGCGGGGAAGGGCTACACCTTC. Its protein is CAWSVWAGKGYTF.